This TCR beta chain came from a study of blood T cell repertoires in COVID-19. Turning to the study itself: Acute and convalescent COVID-19 samples came from the United States, Italy and Spain.

The repertoire was sequenced with immunoSEQ multiplex PCR; TCRdb's copy has only in-frame clones and lacks some. The table includes about 140,000 clones, around 86% detected once. The V segment lost 5 bases and the J segment 3 bases; nucleotides outside the gene matches: 6. Germline lookup yields CDR1 SGHVS and CDR2 FQNEAQ. The CDR3 sequence is 14 residues long. This clonotype originated in a man between 60 and 75 years old who had recovered from COVID-19. The sample comprised PBMCs or T cells enriched from blood (not recorded which). The chain carries TRBV7-8 and TRBJ2-5; 7 bases align to TRBD2. This CDR3 reads CASSPGLTEETQYF. DNA of the CDR3: TGTGCCAGCAGCCCGGGACTAACGGAAGAGACCCAGTACTTC.